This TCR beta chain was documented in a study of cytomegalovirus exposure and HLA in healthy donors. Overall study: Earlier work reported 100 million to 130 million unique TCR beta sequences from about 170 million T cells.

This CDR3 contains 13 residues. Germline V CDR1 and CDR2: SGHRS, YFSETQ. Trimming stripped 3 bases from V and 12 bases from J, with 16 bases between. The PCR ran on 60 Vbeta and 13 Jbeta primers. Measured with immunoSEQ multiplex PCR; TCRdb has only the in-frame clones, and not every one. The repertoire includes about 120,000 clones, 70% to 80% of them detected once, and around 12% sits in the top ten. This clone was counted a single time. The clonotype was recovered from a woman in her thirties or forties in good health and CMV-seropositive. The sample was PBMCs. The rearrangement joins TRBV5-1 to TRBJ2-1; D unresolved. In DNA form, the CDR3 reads TGCGCCAGCAGCTCCCCCGTCGACACCGGGCAGTTCTTC. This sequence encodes CASSSPVDTGQFF.